This T cell receptor (beta chain) was sequenced during a study of shared clonotypes between healthy human individuals. General study findings and limits: Despite large depth, rarefaction showed incomplete sorted-subset sequencing.

Regarding this clone: The antigen is undetermined.

Assay: immunoSEQ multiplex PCR; the TCRdb copy retains only in-frame clones and omits some. The table lists fewer than 2.5 million clones, over 85% of them singletons, with roughly 0.36% in the top ten. The ends were cut back, 5 bases at V and 4 bases at J, with 14 bases in the middle. The germline gives CDR1 SGHTA, CDR2 FQGNSA. The CDR3 extends over 14 amino acids. The chain couples TRBV7-2 to TRBJ1-2; D is unclear. The clonotype comes from a young man in good health. Some clones in this sample may be carry-over from other donors' samples. Sample: naive CD4+ T cells from PBMCs. Subset here: CD45RA+ positively selected. This CDR3 reads CASSNRESPYGYTF. CDR3 DNA sequence: TGTGCCAGCAGCAACCGGGAATCGCCCTATGGCTACACCTTC.